The clone carrying this TCR beta chain has at least ten counts. This specimen belongs to a study of early T cells in non-severe SARS-CoV-2 infection. Turning to the study itself: Sequencing of unsorted whole blood was done on bulk RNA, leaving chains unpaired.

CDR3 length equals 14 residues. Per the germline V gene, CDR1 is MNHNY and CDR2 is SVGAGI (reference sequence). Trimming cost V 5 bases and J 8 bases; bases outside gene matches: 5. Separate cDNA molecules each had unique molecular identifiers attached to them. MiXCR, run by TCRdb on the 5' RACE reads, gives a single entry per CDR3 protein. The repertoire holds about 69,000 distinct CDR3 sequences, with roughly 4.6% as singletons. The TCR comes from an adult who was a healthcare worker with PCR-confirmed SARS-CoV-2 infection or an uninfected control (not recorded which). The donor label of this sample is uncertain. The sequences come from whole blood, collected at baseline. This chain links TRBV6-6 with TRBJ1-4; 10 bases agree with TRBD1. This CDR3 is CASSLGQGWEKLFF. The CDR3, as DNA: TGTGCCAGCAGTCTGGGACAGGGGTGGGAAAAACTGTTTTTT.